Below are 14 T cell receptor beta chains sequenced from a single sample in a study of tumor-infiltrating lymphocytes in primary liver carcinoma. Co-extraction of both nucleic acids (RNA and DNA) used about 18-31 mg of unsorted bulk tissue. TCR beta cDNA was made from roughly 500 ng total RNA with a constant-region primer. Three nested multiplex PCR rounds, a slightly modified ARM-PCR method, built the TCR beta libraries. Rounds one and two of PCR, each of around 11 cycles, were primed with TRBV1-TRBV30 forward primers and a C-beta reverse primer. MiXCR was run by TCRdb on the multiplex PCR reads, yielding one entry per CDR3 protein. Here the sample spans around 79,000 distinct CDR3 sequences, approximately 70% being singletons. The sequencing input was tumor-adjacent normal liver tissue. Receptors originate from a man aged 40-49 years with primary liver carcinoma and hepatitis B virus infection.

Comment on this clonotype: The junction departs from germline at one end; a sequencing error may be responsible. The rearrangement joins TRBV11-2 to TRBJ1-1; TRBD1 matches 7 bases. Germline V CDR1 and CDR2: SGHAT, FQNNGV. The CDR3 spans 15 residues. This chain's CDR3 is CASSLGQLLDTEAFF. The CDR3 DNA sequence: TGTGCCAGCAGCTTGGGACAGCTCTTGGACACTGAGGCTTTCTTT. The variable domain in full, completed from reference TRBV11-2 and TRBJ1-1, reads EAGVAQSPRYKIIEKRQSVAFWCNPISGHATLYWYQQILGQGPKLLIQFQNNGVVDDSQLPKDRFSAERLKGVDSTLKIQPAKLEDSAVYLCASSLGQLLDTEAFFGQGTRLTVV.

Regarding this clonotype: A much larger clone lies a single base off, so this may be a read error. CDR3 residues: CTDTLTSGQGCNEQYF. The DNA of the CDR3 is TGTACCGACACGTTGACCTCGGGACAGGGTTGTAACGAGCAGTACTTC. The gene calls are TRBV28 and TRBJ2-7, with 9 bases lining up with TRBD1. The germline V gene encodes CDR1 MDHEN and CDR2 SYDVKM. The CDR3 spans 16 residues.

The sample holds a few counts of this clonotype. The chain employs TRBV29-1 and TRBJ2-3, with 7 bases fitting TRBD1. CDR3 length: 12 amino acids. Germline-derived CDR1 and CDR2 are SQVTM and ANQGSEA. With 3 bases clipped from V and 8 bases from J, the junction kept 5 bases outside the gene matches. CDR3 sequence reads: CSVDAKGATQYF. The CDR3 coding sequence is TGCAGCGTTGATGCCAAGGGGGCTACGCAGTATTTT.

About this clonotype itself: A junction boundary mismatches the germline segment, possibly from a read error. V usage is TRBV6-6 and J usage is TRBJ2-2; D possibly uses TRBD1 or TRBD2 (5 bases each). The length of the CDR3 is 13 residues. Germline CDR1 is MNHNY and CDR2 is SVGAGI (reference sequence). The CDR3 spells CAIRHGGTGELVF. The CDR3 coding sequence is TGTGCCATCCGACATGGGGGTACCGGGGAGCTGGTTTTT.

With regard to this clonotype: This clone may be a read error of a much larger clone one base away. The V gene is TRBV7-2, the J gene TRBJ2-7; maybe TRBD2 (6 bases). This CDR3 is built from 14 residues. Trimming removed 1 base at V and 3 bases at J, with 10 bases between. Germline V gene sequence: CDR1 SGHTA, CDR2 FQGNSA. CDR3 coding DNA: TGTGCCAGCAGCTTAGGGCCTAGCGTCTACGAGCAGTACTTC. Translating it yields CASSLGPSVYEQYF.

The V and J genes are TRBV29-1 and TRBJ2-7; 9 bases align to TRBD2. This CDR3 has 13 amino acids. With 7 bases clipped from V and 5 bases from J, the junction kept 9 bases outside the gene matches. From germline, CDR1 is SQVTM and CDR2 ANQGSEA. The CDR3 DNA sequence: TGCAGCGGGGATAGCGGGAGTGGCAACGAGCAGTACTTC. This gives the protein CSGDSGSGNEQYF.

Worth noting for this clonotype: A much larger clone is a single base away; this may be a read error. The chain joins TRBV24-1 to TRBJ2-2; D may be TRBD1 (5 bases). Germline V gene lookup returns CDR1 KGHDR and CDR2 SFDVKD. CDR3 length equals 12 residues. V dropped 8 bases and J dropped 7 bases, with 10 bases sitting between them. The CDR3 DNA reads TGTGCCACCAAAGGGGAAGTCGGGGAGCTGTTTTTT. Translation: CATKGEVGELFF.

Turning to this clonotype: Mismatch with germline at one junction end may stem from a read error. This sequence joins TRBV10-3 and TRBJ2-2, with TRBD1 matching over 7 bases. Germline-derived CDR1 and CDR2 are ENHRY and SYGVKD. The CDR3 loop spans 16 amino acids. CDR3 loop: CAVMGTEGGNTGELLF. DNA of the CDR3: TGTGCCGTCATGGGGACAGAAGGTGGGAACACAGGGGAGCTGCTTTTT.

This clonotype was observed many times. The chain carries TRBV10-1 and TRBJ2-3; no reliable D call. Trimming stripped 2 bases from V and 2 bases from J, with 8 bases between. This CDR3 is built from 14 residues. Germline V CDR1 and CDR2: WNHNN, SYGVQD (reference sequence). The CDR3 spells CASSEPEDTDTQYF. The DNA of the CDR3 is TGCGCCAGCAGTGAGCCTGAGGACACAGATACGCAGTATTTT.

Remarks on this clonotype: At one end the junction does not follow the germline gene, possibly because of a read error. The V call is TRBV6-5, the J call TRBJ1-2; 9 bases are shared with TRBD1. This CDR3 region has 14 residues. CDR1 is MNHEY, CDR2 SVGAGI, per germline. The CDR3 loop reads CDSSSTGQGYGYTF. Here the CDR3 DNA reads TGTGACAGCAGTTCTACGGGACAGGGCTATGGCTACACCTTC.

A remark on this clonotype: Germline is not matched at one junction end, which may reflect a read error. The chain carries TRBV6-5 and TRBJ2-1; tentatively, D is TRBD1 (6 bases). The CDR3 runs to 15 residues. From germline, CDR1 is MNHEY and CDR2 SVGAGI. The CDR3 loop is CASSILTGSYNEQLF. In DNA form, the CDR3 reads TGTGCCAGCAGTATCCTGACAGGATCCTACAATGAGCAGCTCTTC.

As concerns this clonotype: One end of the junction varies from germline; a read error may be responsible. The chain has TRBV11-2 and TRBJ1-2; D is unclear. The CDR3 covers 15 residues. Germline V gene lookup returns CDR1 SGHAT and CDR2 FQNNGV. The CDR3 DNA reads as TGTGCCAACAGCTATAAAGTGGGCTCCTCCCCTGGCTACACCTTC. Translated, it gives CANSYKVGSSPGYTF.

Concerning this clonotype: The CDR3 ends on some other residue instead of the conserved phenylalanine or tryptophan, so this is likely a read error. J is TRBJ2-1 and V is TRBV29-1; 7 bases are a match to TRBD1. Germline lookup yields CDR1 SQVTM and CDR2 ANQGSEA. The CDR3 spans 15 residues. The CDR3 nucleotides are TGCAGCGTCGAAGGGGGCACAGGCTCCTACAATGAGCAGTTCCTC. It specifies CSVEGGTGSYNEQFL.

The rearrangement uses TRBV7-8 and TRBJ2-7, with 10 nucleotides matching TRBD1. The CDR3 extends over 17 amino acids. CDR1 SGHVS and CDR2 FQNEAQ come from the germline V gene. V was pared by 11 bases and J by 2 bases, with 18 bases of the junction left unmatched. Here the CDR3 reads CACSAGQGLAVTYEQYF. CDR3 DNA sequence: TGTGCCTGTAGCGCGGGACAGGGGCTAGCGGTGACCTACGAGCAGTACTTC.